The 20 T cell receptor beta chains listed next were all sequenced from one sample in a study of type 1 regulatory T cells. TCRdb redid the calling of the reads with MiXCR, one entry per CDR3 protein. The table lists about 68,000 distinct CDR3 sequences, about 60% of them singletons. Their antigens are not known. What was sequenced was cultured T cells, either the whole culture or a sorted T cell fraction (not recorded which). Subset described: Tr1-enriched cell product generated in vitro against host alloantigens. The receptors were sampled from a human donor in good health.

This clonotype was counted a single time. Relative to the germline gene, one junction end is altered; a read error may explain this. The chain uses TRBV5-6 and TRBJ2-2, with TRBD2 matching 10 bases. This CDR3 comprises 19 residues. CDR1 is SGHDT, CDR2 YYEEEE, per germline. CDR3 region: CAGSPVGTSASRGTGELFF. In DNA form, the CDR3 reads TGTGCCGGCAGCCCCGTAGGGACTAGCGCCTCGAGGGGCACCGGGGAGCTGTTTTTT.

The table lists this clonotype with a few counts. This chain links TRBV24-1 with TRBJ2-1; tentatively, D is TRBD2 (5 bases). In germline, CDR1 is KGHDR, CDR2 SFDVKD. This CDR3 has 17 amino acids. V was shortened by 3 bases and J by 0 bases, with 14 bases between the two germline ends. The CDR3 region is CATSDPARASSYNEQFF. As DNA, the CDR3 is TGTGCCACCAGTGATCCGGCGCGGGCTTCCTCCTACAATGAGCAGTTCTTC.

The chain combines TRBV19 with TRBJ2-7; D is uncertain. Germline V gene lookup returns CDR1 LNHDA and CDR2 SQIVND (reference sequence). The V and J ends lost 6 bases and 7 bases respectively, with 16 bases between them. This CDR3 has 13 residues. The CDR3 DNA is TGTGCCAGTAGCCCTTTGACGGACGGAGAGCAGTACTTC. Protein: CASSPLTDGEQYF.

This chain joins TRBV7-2 and TRBJ2-4; perhaps TRBD1 as D (6 bases). With 5 bases removed from V and 6 bases from J, the gap between germline ends came to 11 bases. Germline-derived CDR1 and CDR2 are SGHTA and FQGNSA. The CDR3 runs to 13 residues. As DNA, the CDR3 is TGTGCCAGCAGCGAGGACAGAAGAAACATTCAGTACTTC. Amino acid sequence: CASSEDRRNIQYF.

This clonotype occurred a few times. This chain links TRBV27 with TRBJ1-6; D is possibly TRBD1 (6 bases). Trimming removed 3 bases from V and 7 bases from J, with 10 bases in between. This CDR3 is built from 14 residues. In germline, CDR1 is MNHEY, CDR2 SMNVEV (reference sequence). Here the CDR3 DNA reads TGTGCCAGCAGTTTTTCTACAGGGAATTCACCCCTCCACTTT. This gives the protein CASSFSTGNSPLHF.

This chain uses TRBV19 with TRBJ2-5; 12 nucleotides align to TRBD2. The length of the CDR3 is 17 residues. Per the germline V gene, CDR1 is LNHDA and CDR2 is SQIVND (reference sequence). V gave up 6 bases and J gave up 3 bases; unmatched junction bases: 11. Here the CDR3 DNA reads TGTGCCAGTAGCCAAAGGCCGGGACTAGCGGGTGAAGAGACCCAGTACTTC. This gives the protein CASSQRPGLAGEETQYF.

This chain joins TRBV6-2 or TRBV6-3 and TRBJ1-2; TRBD1 might be the D (5 bases). V was trimmed by 3 bases and J by 6 bases, leaving 11 bases between them. Germline V gives CDR1 MNHEY, CDR2 SVGEGT. This CDR3 comprises 13 residues. CDR3 coding DNA: TGTGCCAGCAGTTATAACCTGGGGCATGGCTACACCTTC. The encoded protein is CASSYNLGHGYTF.

This clonotype was detected ten times or more. The V gene is TRBV4-2, the J gene TRBJ1-2; TRBD1 matches 10 bases. This CDR3 region has 17 residues. J lost 6 bases, V lost 0 bases, and 10 bases had no gene match. Germline CDR1 reads LGHNA; CDR2 reads YNFKEQ. The CDR3: CASSQEVGADRGNGYTF. The CDR3 bases are TGTGCCAGCAGCCAAGAAGTAGGGGCGGACAGGGGGAATGGCTACACCTTC.

The rearrangement links TRBV3-1 to TRBJ2-2; TRBD2 agrees at 9 bases. Germline lookup yields CDR1 LGHDT and CDR2 YNNKEL (reference sequence). Trimming at V came to 0 bases and at J to 7 bases, leaving 15 bases not matched to a gene. The CDR3 extends over 19 amino acids. CDR3 sequence: CASSQDVPALAGRVGELFF. The CDR3 DNA follows: TGTGCCAGCAGCCAAGATGTCCCAGCCCTAGCGGGAAGGGTCGGGGAGCTGTTTTTT.

Here the CDR3 reads CSATFAGNTDTQYF. CDR3 DNA sequence: TGCAGTGCAACGTTCGCGGGGAACACAGATACGCAGTATTTT. V usage is TRBV20-1 and J usage is TRBJ2-3; D is possibly TRBD2 (6 bases). The CDR3 is made up of 14 amino acids. CDR1 is DFQATT and CDR2 is SNEGSKA in the germline V gene (reference sequence). V lost 6 bases and J lost 2, with 15 bases in between.

V usage is TRBV20-1 and J usage is TRBJ2-7; possibly TRBD1 for D (6 bases). V lost 0 bases, J lost 5 bases, and 14 bases lay in between. In germline, CDR1 is DFQATT, CDR2 SNEGSKA (reference sequence). This CDR3 has 14 residues. The CDR3 DNA sequence: TGCAGTGCTAGAGATCCCGGGCAGGGGAACGAGCAGTACTTC. Protein product: CSARDPGQGNEQYF.

The chain recombines TRBV5-4 with TRBJ1-1; a weak D match, TRBD1 (5 bases). The V end was cut by 4 bases, the J end by 4 bases, with 17 bases between. The length of the CDR3 is 15 residues. Germline V gives CDR1 SGHNT, CDR2 YYREEE (reference sequence). CDR3 bases: TGTGCCAGCAGCCCAAGAGGTTGGGGGACCACTGAAGCTTTCTTT. Amino acid sequence: CASSPRGWGTTEAFF.

The J gene is TRBJ2-1, the V gene TRBV6-6; D ambiguous. The CDR3 loop spans 16 amino acids. Germline V gives CDR1 MNHNY, CDR2 SVGAGI (reference sequence). The V end lost 7 bases, the J end lost 2 bases, and 18 bases lay between the germline ends. CDR3 in DNA: TGTGCCAGCACCTACGATATCCCGGTCGCCTACAATGAGCAGTTCTTC. Translating gives CASTYDIPVAYNEQFF.

In its sample, this clonotype was seen a few times. V gene TRBV4-2 combines with J gene TRBJ2-6, with a possible D match to TRBD1 (6 bases). V was trimmed by 0 bases and J by 0 bases, leaving 6 bases between them. Germline values: CDR1 LGHNA, CDR2 YNFKEQ. This CDR3 region has 16 residues. Written as DNA, the CDR3 is TGTGCCAGCAGCCAAGAGGACAGCTCTGGGGCCAACGTCCTGACTTTC. Protein product: CASSQEDSSGANVLTF.

Regarding this clonotype: One end of the junction fails to match germline, which may point to a read error. V and J are TRBV12-3 or TRBV12-4 and TRBJ2-1; D perhaps matches TRBD1 (5 bases). The CDR3 length is 12 residues. The CDR3 DNA reads TGTGCCAGCACCCCTTCCCAGGGTGAGCCGTTCTTC. This translates into CASTPSQGEPFF.

The table lists this clonotype with a few counts. The V call is TRBV30, the J call TRBJ1-2, with D tentatively TRBD1 (5 bases). CDR1 GTSNPN and CDR2 SVGIG come from the germline V gene (reference sequence). This CDR3 has 12 amino acids. V lost 3 bases and J lost 2, with 7 bases in between. The CDR3 sequence is CAWRDNNYGYTF. The CDR3 coding sequence is TGTGCCTGGAGGGACAACAACTATGGCTACACCTTC.

This clonotype was detected a few times. The chain has TRBV7-9 and TRBJ2-5, with unresolved D. Per germline, CDR1 SEHNR and CDR2 FQNEAQ (reference sequence). V lost 2 bases to trimming and J lost 0 bases, with 1 base between them. The CDR3 spans 12 residues. CDR3 amino acids: CASSLHQETQYF. CDR3 DNA sequence: TGTGCCAGCAGCTTACACCAAGAGACCCAGTACTTC. The entire variable domain, with the rest obtained from reference TRBV7-9 and TRBJ2-5, is as follows: DTGVSQNPRHKITKRGQNVTFRCDPISEHNRLYWYRQTLGQGPEFLTYFQNEAQLEKSRLLSDRFSAERPKGSFSTLEIQRTEQGDSAMYLCASSLHQETQYFGPGTRLLVL.

The chain employs TRBV20-1 and TRBJ1-1, with D uncertain. V lost 0 bases and J 1 base, leaving 6 bases between the germline ends. The CDR3 totals 13 residues. The germline V gene encodes CDR1 DFQATT and CDR2 SNEGSKA (reference sequence). The CDR3 loop is CSARDVRNTEAFF. DNA of the CDR3: TGCAGTGCTAGAGACGTCCGGAACACTGAAGCTTTCTTT.

This clonotype was counted between two and nine times. The V gene is TRBV20-1, the J gene TRBJ2-7, with 9 bases matching TRBD1. This CDR3 contains 15 residues. The J segment lost 2 bases and the V segment lost 0 bases, leaving 5 bases of the junction unmatched. The germline V gene encodes CDR1 DFQATT and CDR2 SNEGSKA (reference sequence). CDR3 nucleotides: TGCAGTGCTAGAGATCCGGGACAGGGAACCTACGAGCAGTACTTC. Protein product: CSARDPGQGTYEQYF.

J is TRBJ2-3 and V is TRBV3-1, with D maybe TRBD2 (6 bases). V shed 5 bases and J shed 0 bases, with 18 bases lying between them. Looked up from germline, CDR1 is LGHDT and CDR2 is YNNKEL (reference sequence). The CDR3 spans 17 residues. The CDR3: CASSRYWDLPSTDTQYF. CDR3 DNA: TGTGCCAGCAGCAGGTATTGGGACTTACCTAGCACAGATACGCAGTATTTT.